The T cell receptor (beta chain) described here comes from a study of vaccination and CD4 T cells after COVID-19. Study information: Nasal swab PCR showed SARS-CoV-2 in convalescent patients, fewer than 10 with mild and one with severe disease. Each enrolled participant received a two-dose regimen of either BNT162b2 or mRNA-1273 vaccine. Study conclusions and caveats: Spike mono-reactivity was evident in 304 of the 307 vaccine-specific clones derived from convalescent patients.

The time point: late sampling 161 to 241 days after vaccination in a few convalescent patients. MiXCR was run by TCRdb on the PCR reads, yielding one entry per CDR3 protein. The sample carries 35,000 to 45,000 distinct CDR3 sequences, around 39% recorded once. Germline V lookup: CDR1 SGHVS, CDR2 FQNEAQ. The CDR3 consists of 15 residues. V was cut by 5 bases and J by 0 bases, with 11 bases left in between. As regards this clonotype: Its antigen remains unidentified.

The chain recombines TRBV7-8 with TRBJ2-1; D remains ambiguous. Sequencing was performed on CD4+ T cells from blood, taken about 7 months after SARS-CoV-2 vaccination. The sequence was collected from a human donor who had recovered from COVID-19. The CDR3 loop is CASSPPQSSYNEQFF. CDR3 coding DNA: TGTGCCAGCAGCCCCCCCCAAAGCTCCTACAATGAGCAGTTCTTC.